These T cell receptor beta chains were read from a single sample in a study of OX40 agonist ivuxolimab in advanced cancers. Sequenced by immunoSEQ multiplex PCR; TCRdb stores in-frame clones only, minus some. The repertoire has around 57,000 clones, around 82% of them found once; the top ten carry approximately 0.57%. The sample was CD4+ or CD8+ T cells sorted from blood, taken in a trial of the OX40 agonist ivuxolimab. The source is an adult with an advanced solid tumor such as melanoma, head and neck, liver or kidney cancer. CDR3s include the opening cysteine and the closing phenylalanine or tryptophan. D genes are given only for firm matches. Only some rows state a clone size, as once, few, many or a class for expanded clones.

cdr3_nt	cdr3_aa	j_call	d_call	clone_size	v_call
TGTGCCAGCAGCCTAGGGAACAGGGAAGCTTTCTTT	CASSLGNREAFF	TRBJ1-1	.	few	TRBV6-5
TGTGCCAGCAGCCAATTAGGGACTAGCGGGAACAATGAGCAGTTCTTC	CASSQLGTSGNNEQFF	TRBJ2-1	TRBD2	.	TRBV4-2
TGTGCCAGCAGTGACAGGGCTACAGATACGCAGTATTTT	CASSDRATDTQYF	TRBJ2-3	.	once	TRBV2
TGTGCCAGCAGCTTAATAGGTGGACAAGCTTTCTTT	CASSLIGGQAFF	TRBJ1-1	.	.	TRBV7-2
TGTGCCACCAGCAAAAAAGGGACAAATGGCTACACCTTC	CATSKKGTNGYTF	TRBJ1-2	.	.	TRBV15
TGTGCCAGCAGCCAAGACTATAACCGTGCGTTCTTC	CASSQDYNRAFF	TRBJ2-1	.	.	TRBV4-2
TGCGCCAGCAGCCCCAGGACTAGCGGGAATCAAAATGAGCAGTTCTTC	CASSPRTSGNQNEQFF	TRBJ2-1	TRBD2	.	TRBV5-1
TGTGCCAGCAGCCTAAACGGGGGACGGAGCACAGATACGCAGTATTTT	CASSLNGGRSTDTQYF	TRBJ2-3	.	.	TRBV7-2
TGTGCCAGCAGTCGGGGACAGGGGGCGTCAGATACGCAGTATTTT	CASSRGQGASDTQYF	TRBJ2-3	TRBD1	.	TRBV27
TGCAGCCCCAGGGGAGATTCCTCCTACGAGCAGTACTTC	CSPRGDSSYEQYF	TRBJ2-7	.	.	TRBV29-1
TGTGCCACCGTGGGATACGACTACGAGCAGTACTTC	CATVGYDYEQYF	TRBJ2-7	.	once	TRBV6-5
TGTGCCAGCAGCACAACTAGCGGGAGTGGGTACAATGAGCAGTTCTTC	CASSTTSGSGYNEQFF	TRBJ2-1	TRBD2	.	TRBV5-6
TGTGCCAGCAGTGAACTAAGAGACAATCAGCCCCAGCATTTT	CASSELRDNQPQHF	TRBJ1-5	.	few	TRBV2
TGTGCCTGGGGGCGGGGGCACTACAATGAGCAGTTCTTC	CAWGRGHYNEQFF	TRBJ2-1	.	.	TRBV30
TGCAGTGCTAGCCTCACAGATACGCAGTATTTT	CSASLTDTQYF	TRBJ2-3	.	.	TRBV20-1
TGTGCCTGGAGTGTCCAAATTGAAGCTTTCTTT	CAWSVQIEAFF	TRBJ1-1	.	.	TRBV30
TGCGCCAGCAGCCAAGGTGAAAGCGGGGGGAGCACAGATACGCAGTATTTT	CASSQGESGGSTDTQYF	TRBJ2-3	TRBD2	.	TRBV4-1
TGTGCCAGCTCAATCGGGTCGACACAGGGAGAAGCTTTCTTT	CASSIGSTQGEAFF	TRBJ1-1	.	.	TRBV18
TGCAGCGCCCGGGAGCGGGGGGCTGCGAATGAGCAGTTCTTC	CSARERGAANEQFF	TRBJ2-1	TRBD2	once	TRBV29-1
TGTGCCTGGACCTCCCCGGGGACAGGGACGTTCGAGCAGTACTTC	CAWTSPGTGTFEQYF	TRBJ2-7	TRBD1	.	TRBV30
TGCGCCAGCAGCCAAGAGTCTAGCGGGACCGTCGAGCAGTACTTC	CASSQESSGTVEQYF	TRBJ2-7	TRBD2	.	TRBV4-3
TGCGCCAGCAGCCCAACCCTAGCGGGAGGAATCTACGAGCAGTACTTC	CASSPTLAGGIYEQYF	TRBJ2-7	TRBD2	few	TRBV5-1
TGTGCCATCAGGGAGATCAAGAACTATGGCTACACCTTC	CAIREIKNYGYTF	TRBJ1-2	.	.	TRBV10-3
TGTGCCAGCAGCGCCGGGACTAGCGGGAGGGCAGATACGCAGTATTTT	CASSAGTSGRADTQYF	TRBJ2-3	TRBD2	.	TRBV11-3
TGTGCCAGCAGCTTGGTGGGCGCCCGAGGTGGCTACACCTTC	CASSLVGARGGYTF	TRBJ1-2	.	.	TRBV5-4
TGTGCCAGCAGCATGACTAGGTCAGAGACCCAGTACTTC	CASSMTRSETQYF	TRBJ2-5	.	.	TRBV7-2
TGTGCCAGCAGTTCGCCCGCGGCCGAGGACGTAGCCAAAAACATTCAGTACTTC	CASSSPAAEDVAKNIQYF	TRBJ2-4	.	.	TRBV28
TGTGCCTCGGCAGGATCTGGAAACACCATATATTTT	CASAGSGNTIYF	TRBJ1-3	.	.	TRBV12-5
TGTGCCTGGCACCGGGACAGACCCCATGGCTACACCTTC	CAWHRDRPHGYTF	TRBJ1-2	TRBD1	once	TRBV30
TGTGCCAGCAGGCGGCTAGCGGGCAATGAGCAGTTCTTC	CASRRLAGNEQFF	TRBJ2-1	TRBD2	.	TRBV7-9
TGTGCCAGCAGTTACCCAAGCAGTAATGAGCAGTTCTTC	CASSYPSSNEQFF	TRBJ2-1	.	.	TRBV6-5
TGTGCCAGCAGTTACGACGGCCCACAAAGGTACTTC	CASSYDGPQRYF	TRBJ2-4	.	.	TRBV6-6
TGTGCCAGCAGCGTATCCCCGGGGAACACTGAAGCTTTCTTT	CASSVSPGNTEAFF	TRBJ1-1	.	few	TRBV9
TGTGCCGCCCAGGACTCCTACGAGCAGTACTTC	CAAQDSYEQYF	TRBJ2-7	.	.	TRBV30
TGTGCCAGCAGCCTAGGGACTAGCGGGAGGACCCCTTACGAGCAGTACTTC	CASSLGTSGRTPYEQYF	TRBJ2-7	TRBD2	.	TRBV5-5
TGTGCCAGTAGTATTCCAGGGGGGAGGACTGAAGCTTTCTTT	CASSIPGGRTEAFF	TRBJ1-1	TRBD1	.	TRBV19
TGCGCCAGCAGCTCTAGGACTAGCGGACTTGGCGAGCAGTACTTC	CASSSRTSGLGEQYF	TRBJ2-7	TRBD2	few	TRBV4-1
TGTGCCAGCAGACCCGGGATCTACTCTGGGGCCAACGTCCTGACTTTC	CASRPGIYSGANVLTF	TRBJ2-6	.	.	TRBV5-4
TGCGCCAGCAGCTTGGCCCCAGCGGGAGACTACAATGAGCAGTTCTTC	CASSLAPAGDYNEQFF	TRBJ2-1	TRBD2	.	TRBV5-1
TGCGCCAGCAGCTTAATGATAGGCACAGATACGCAGTATTTT	CASSLMIGTDTQYF	TRBJ2-3	.	.	TRBV5-1
TGTGCCAGCAGCCGCCACCTCGGGGTACGGGCTTTCTTT	CASSRHLGVRAFF	TRBJ1-1	.	.	TRBV5-8
TGTGCCAGCAGCCCCGCTCGGGGCACAGATACGCAGTATTTT	CASSPARGTDTQYF	TRBJ2-3	.	.	TRBV7-9